The entry below describes one T cell receptor beta chain. This record comes from a study of T cell repertoires in ileal Crohn's disease. Study in general: Median disease duration was around eight years; 35% smoked at surgery. Postoperative therapy was given to about half: about 11 thiopurines, roughly 18 anti-TNF agents. Five hundred nanograms of biopsy DNA per sample underwent TCRB immunosequencing.

Time point denoted: inflamed ileum from the surgical specimen. Data came from immunoSEQ multiplex PCR; TCRdb stores just in-frame clones and leaves some out. Of roughly 1,800 clones listed, about 88% were seen once; the top ten hold 3.5% to 4.5%. This CDR3 is 12 amino acids long. V lost 0 bases and J 7 bases, leaving 6 bases between the germline ends. Germline V CDR1 and CDR2: LGHNA, YSLEER. The gene calls are TRBV4-3 and TRBJ2-5; D is unclear. The sequencing input was ileal tissue. This TCR came from an adult with Crohn's disease. CDR3 amino acids: CASSQDRGTQYF. CDR3 in DNA: TGCGCCAGCAGCCAAGATCGCGGGACCCAGTACTTC.